The rows below give T cell receptor beta chains drawn from one sample of a study of CD8+ T cells in alopecia areata. The assay was immunoSEQ multiplex PCR, and TCRdb's table has in-frame clones only and misses some. The sample yields approximately 150,000 clones, 67% seen once. Sample: CD8+ T cells sorted from blood, taken at week 0. These receptor sequences come from a human donor with alopecia areata. The CDR3 runs from the conserved cysteine through the conserved F or W. Each record gives: CDR3 length, J gene, V gene, D gene, clone size, CDR3 protein, CDR3 DNA. The D gene is left open where the match is weak. Clone size is given for some rows only: seen once, a few or many times, or a class if the clone is expanded.

14	TRBJ2-7	TRBV25-1	-	-	CASSEWTENYEQYF	TGTGCCAGCAGTGAATGGACAGAGAACTACGAGCAGTACTTC
12	TRBJ2-1	TRBV2	-	-	CARGRSDNEQFF	TGTGCCAGGGGTCGATCCGACAATGAGCAGTTCTTC
15	TRBJ2-7	TRBV27	-	few	CASSLLSNPSYEQYF	TGTGCCAGCAGTTTATTGAGTAACCCCTCCTACGAGCAGTACTTC
15	TRBJ2-7	TRBV27	-	few	CASSLSIGSRHEQYF	TGTGCCAGCAGTTTATCGATTGGGTCTCGCCACGAGCAGTACTTC
14	TRBJ1-6	TRBV11-2	TRBD1	-	CASSLAGTGLTLHF	TGTGCCAGCAGCTTGGCTGGGACAGGCCTCACCCTCCACTTT
14	TRBJ1-2	TRBV6-5	-	-	CASSNLDSAVSYTF	TGTGCCAGCAGTAACCTGGACAGCGCCGTTAGCTACACCTTC
14	TRBJ2-1	TRBV4-1	-	-	CASSPTQGVYEQFF	TGCGCCAGCAGCCCGACCCAAGGGGTCTACGAGCAGTTCTTC
14	TRBJ2-4	TRBV21-1	-	few	CASSKARDPQTQYF	TGTGCCAGCAGCAAAGCTAGGGACCCTCAGACTCAGTACTTC
13	TRBJ1-6	TRBV7-8	-	-	CASSLGPRAALHF	TGTGCCAGCAGCTTAGGCCCCCGTGCGGCCCTCCACTTT
16	TRBJ2-7	TRBV5-1	-	-	CASSPGRYLGAYEQYF	TGCGCCAGCAGCCCCGGACGTTACCTAGGGGCCTACGAGCAGTACTTC
14	TRBJ1-2	TRBV29-1	-	-	CSAVVSDSFYGYTF	TGCAGCGCCGTAGTTTCGGATTCGTTCTATGGCTACACCTTC
16	TRBJ2-3	TRBV15	-	-	CATSRDGARTTDTQYF	TGTGCCACCAGCAGAGACGGGGCGAGAACGACTGATACGCAGTATTTT
19	TRBJ2-6	TRBV4-1	TRBD1	-	CASSHPDRGVGTGANVLTF	TGCGCCAGCAGCCATCCGGACAGGGGTGTAGGAACTGGGGCCAACGTCCTGACTTTC
16	TRBJ1-5	TRBV5-4	-	-	CASSLRDGSFGQPQHF	TGTGCCAGCAGCTTGCGAGACGGAAGCTTTGGGCAGCCCCAGCATTTT
13	TRBJ1-5	TRBV19	-	-	CASSYREHQPQHF	TGTGCCAGTAGTTACAGGGAGCACCAGCCCCAGCATTTT